These 20 T cell receptor beta chains were sequenced from one sample in a study of blood T cell repertoires in COVID-19. Some clones are missing from TCRdb's copy, which holds only in-frame ones; the method was immunoSEQ multiplex PCR. The sample holds 120,000 or so clones, around 81% seen once. The specimen was peripheral blood. All receptors come from a man aged 25-45 years with COVID-19, enrolled during active disease.

This sequence joins TRBV19 and TRBJ1-2, with D possibly matching TRBD1 (5 bases). The CDR3 totals 12 residues. V dropped 5 bases and J dropped 3 bases, with 7 bases sitting between them. Germline V gene lookup returns CDR1 LNHDA and CDR2 SQIVND (reference sequence). CDR3 sequence reads: CASSSGYYGYTF. The CDR3 coding sequence is TGTGCCAGTAGTTCAGGGTACTATGGCTACACCTTC.

The gene calls are TRBV7-6 and TRBJ1-3; D is perhaps TRBD1 (6 bases). V lost 5 bases and J lost 5, with 13 bases in between. From germline, CDR1 is SGHVS and CDR2 FNYEAQ. The CDR3 spans 14 residues. The CDR3 DNA reads TGTGCCAGCAGCCCGACAGGAGCGAGAAACACCATATATTTT. Encoded protein: CASSPTGARNTIYF.

The chain uses TRBV30 and TRBJ1-3; D not certain. CDR1 GTSNPN and CDR2 SVGIG come from the germline V gene (reference sequence). The CDR3 is 12 amino acids. Trimming took off 4 bases at V and 0 bases at J, with 4 bases between the two ends. CDR3 bases: TGTGCCTGGACAGGCTCTGGAAACACCATATATTTT. This sequence encodes CAWTGSGNTIYF.

This clone showed up just a few times. The V call is TRBV19, the J call TRBJ2-6; D is possibly TRBD1 (6 bases). Trimming took off 4 bases at V and 4 bases at J, with 20 bases between the two ends. CDR1 and CDR2 from the germline V gene are LNHDA and SQIVND (reference sequence). The CDR3 contains 18 residues. CDR3 DNA: TGTGCCAGTAGTAATTTACAGGGTTCTTTAGCAGGGGCCAACGTCCTGACTTTC. Translated, it gives CASSNLQGSLAGANVLTF.

The chain has TRBV6-6 and TRBJ1-1; the D is unclear. Germline values: CDR1 MNHNY, CDR2 SVGAGI (reference sequence). Trimming removed 5 bases from V and 2 bases from J, with 6 bases in between. This CDR3 contains 12 residues. CDR3 DNA sequence: TGTGCCAGCAGTACCTATAACACTGAAGCTTTCTTT. This sequence encodes CASSTYNTEAFF.

The chain joins TRBV5-1 to TRBJ1-1; D possibly corresponds to TRBD1 (5 bases). V lost 2 bases and J 7 bases, leaving 6 bases between the germline ends. Germline loops: CDR1 SGHRS, CDR2 YFSETQ. This CDR3 has 11 amino acids. CDR3 sequence reads: CASSFQGEAFF. The CDR3, as DNA: TGCGCCAGCAGCTTTCAGGGTGAAGCTTTCTTT.

DNA of the CDR3: TGTGCCTGGAGAGGGACTACCCCTCGGGAGACCCAGTACTTC. This translates into CAWRGTTPRETQYF. The chain uses TRBV30 and TRBJ2-5, with 7 nucleotides matching TRBD2. V was clipped by 3 bases and J by 5 bases; unmatched bases: 9. The CDR3 extends over 14 amino acids. Germline V gene sequence: CDR1 GTSNPN, CDR2 SVGIG (reference sequence). The full variable domain, with the rest looked up from reference TRBV30 and TRBJ2-5, is SQTIHQWPATLVQPVGSPLSLECTVEGTSNPNLYWYRQAAGRGLQLLFYSVGIGQISSEVPQNLSASRPQDRQFILSSKKLLLSDSGFYLCAWRGTTPRETQYFGPGTRLLVL.

V and J are TRBV18 and TRBJ2-1; D is ambiguous. Trimming cost V 0 bases and J 5 bases, with 14 bases left between them. Per germline, CDR1 KGHSH and CDR2 LQKENI. The CDR3 is 16 amino acids. This chain's CDR3 is CASSPPSRYTNNEQFF. In nucleotides, the CDR3 is TGTGCCAGCTCACCACCCAGCCGCTATACTAACAATGAGCAGTTCTTC.

This clone was seen just once. J is TRBJ2-3 and V is TRBV5-4; possible D gene TRBD2, 5 bases. The CDR3 runs to 16 residues. Trimming cost V 0 bases and J 2 bases, with 13 bases left between them. Germline assignment: CDR1 SGHNT and CDR2 YYREEE (reference sequence). The CDR3 nucleotides are TGTGCCAGCAGCTTGGGGCTAGCACCATCCACAGATACGCAGTATTTT. Translated, it gives CASSLGLAPSTDTQYF.

The rearrangement joins TRBV29-1 to TRBJ1-2; TRBD1 aligns across 9 bases. The CDR3 runs 13 residues. Germline V gives CDR1 SQVTM, CDR2 ANQGSEA. Trimming took 1 base from V and 8 from J; bases not matched to a gene: 5. The chain's CDR3 is CSVEGGTGIGYTF. In nucleotides, the CDR3 is TGCAGCGTTGAAGGCGGGACAGGGATCGGCTACACCTTC.

This sequence joins TRBV7-9 and TRBJ2-2; 8 nucleotides line up with TRBD2. V was pared by 2 bases and J by 5 bases, with 7 bases of the junction left unmatched. This CDR3 is built from 16 residues. Germline CDR1 reads SEHNR; CDR2 reads FQNEAQ (reference sequence). DNA of the CDR3: TGTGCCAGCAGCTTAATCGCGGGAGGTGTTACCGGGGAGCTGTTTTTT. It translates to CASSLIAGGVTGELFF.

V gene TRBV19 combines with J gene TRBJ2-1, with 8 nucleotides matching TRBD2. Germline CDR1 is LNHDA and CDR2 is SQIVND (reference sequence). The CDR3 runs 15 residues. The V segment lost 3 bases and the J segment 9 bases; nucleotides outside the gene matches: 10. CDR3 in amino acids: CASSIREGLEREQFF. For the CDR3, the DNA is TGTGCCAGTAGTATCCGGGAGGGCCTCGAGCGTGAGCAGTTCTTC. The full variable domain, in which reference TRBV19 and TRBJ2-1 provide the parts outside the CDR3, is DGGITQSPKYLFRKEGQNVTLSCEQNLNHDAMYWYRQDPGQGLRLIYYSQIVNDFQKGDIAEGYSVSREKKESFPLTVTSAQKNPTAFYLCASSIREGLEREQFFGPGTRLTVL.

V and J are TRBV10-3 and TRBJ2-7; D is perhaps TRBD1 (6 bases). V dropped 5 bases and J dropped 6 bases, with 14 bases sitting between them. Germline assignment: CDR1 ENHRY and CDR2 SYGVKD. This CDR3 has 13 amino acids. CDR3 coding DNA: TGTGCCATCAGTAATAAACAGGGCGTCGAGCAGTACTTC. Translated, it gives CAISNKQGVEQYF.

This chain joins TRBV28 and TRBJ1-5; no firm D call. Germline CDR1 MDHEN, CDR2 SYDVKM. V dropped 7 bases and J dropped 6 bases, with 10 bases sitting between them. This CDR3 has 12 residues. The CDR3 DNA follows: TGTGCCAGCACTTTCCGAGGTCAGCCCCAGCATTTT. This codes for CASTFRGQPQHF.

The V gene is TRBV6-5, the J gene TRBJ1-2; D remains unclear. Trimming took off 6 bases at V and 6 bases at J, with 14 bases between the two ends. Germline CDR1 reads MNHEY; CDR2 reads SVGAGI. The length of the CDR3 is 13 residues. CDR3 DNA: TGTGCCAGCAGGAGAGGCATTTTGGATGGCTACACCTTC. It encodes CASRRGILDGYTF.

The gene calls are TRBV7-2 and TRBJ2-7, with D maybe TRBD2 (5 bases). Per the germline V gene, CDR1 is SGHTA and CDR2 is FQGNSA. There are 16 residues in the CDR3. V lost 4 bases to trimming and J lost 0 bases, with 16 bases between them. The CDR3 protein is CASSSRTFSSSYEQYF. CDR3 in DNA: TGTGCCAGCAGCTCCCGGACTTTCTCCAGCTCCTACGAGCAGTACTTC.

The chain uses TRBV14 and TRBJ2-1; 8 nucleotides agree with TRBD1. V lost 4 bases, J lost 5 bases, and 10 bases stayed unmatched. The CDR3 has 16 residues. The germline CDR1 and CDR2 sequences are SGHDN and FVKESK. The CDR3 here is CASSPLRQGIDNEQFF. The CDR3 bases are TGTGCCAGCAGCCCTCTCCGACAGGGGATCGACAATGAGCAGTTCTTC.

This clone was counted a few times. The identical CDR3 is also encoded by other nucleotide sequences in the sample. The chain joins TRBV19 to TRBJ2-7, with 11 bases that match TRBD1. The CDR3 consists of 15 residues. From germline, CDR1 is LNHDA and CDR2 SQIVND (reference sequence). J gave up 3 bases and V 8 bases, and 9 bases lay outside the gene matches. The CDR3 loop reads CASGWPGQGVYEQYF. The DNA of the CDR3 is TGTGCCAGTGGGTGGCCGGGACAGGGGGTCTACGAGCAGTACTTC.

The rearrangement uses TRBV6-5 and TRBJ2-2; TRBD1 matches at 9 bases. The V segment lost 7 bases and the J segment 7 bases; nucleotides outside the gene matches: 7. The CDR3 runs to 14 residues. CDR1 is MNHEY and CDR2 is SVGAGI in the germline V gene. CDR3 region: CASKGTGMIGELFF. DNA of the CDR3: TGTGCCAGCAAAGGGACAGGGATGATCGGGGAGCTGTTTTTT.

V usage is TRBV3-1 (or the pseudogene TRBV3-2) and J usage is TRBJ1-3; D unclear. From germline, CDR1 is LGHDT and CDR2 YNNKEL (reference sequence). Trimming took 0 bases from V and 2 from J, leaving 11 bases between them. The CDR3 contains 16 residues. CDR3 in amino acids: CASSQEGTVAGNTIYF. CDR3 bases: TGTGCCAGCAGCCAAGAAGGCACAGTAGCTGGAAACACCATATATTTT.